The 21 T cell receptor beta chains presented below share a single source sample, sequenced in a study of T cell responses to AZD1222 COVID-19 vaccine. Here immunoSEQ multiplex PCR was the method, and the copy in TCRdb shows in-frame clones only, minus some. The data hold 72,000 or so clones, with roughly 87% observed a single time. The material was peripheral blood, obtained on day 0 of AZD1222 vaccination. These receptors all come from an adult in good health.

The V gene is TRBV19, the J gene TRBJ1-5; D perhaps matches TRBD1 (5 bases). Trimming took 3 bases from V and 2 from J, leaving 8 bases between them. Germline V CDR1 and CDR2: LNHDA, SQIVND (reference sequence). This CDR3 has 14 residues. The CDR3, as DNA: TGTGCCAGTAGTATTCTCAGGGGCAATCAGCCCCAGCATTTT. Amino acids: CASSILRGNQPQHF.

The chain recombines TRBV5-1 with TRBJ1-2; D is uncertain. Trimming shortened V by 1 base and J by 5 bases, and 15 bases separated the two germline ends. CDR1 SGHRS and CDR2 YFSETQ come from the germline V gene. This CDR3 has 15 amino acids. The CDR3 sequence: CASSLKAPQIYGYTF. DNA of the CDR3: TGCGCCAGCAGCTTGAAAGCACCCCAAATTTATGGCTACACCTTC.

V usage is TRBV7-8 and J usage is TRBJ2-7, with D perhaps TRBD2 (5 bases). Trimming took off 7 bases at V and 5 bases at J, with 18 bases between the two ends. The CDR3 is 14 amino acids. Germline V lookup: CDR1 SGHVS, CDR2 FQNEAQ. DNA for the CDR3: TGTGCCAGCACCCCCCTTGGGAGAGCCAACGAGCAGTACTTC. Its translation is CASTPLGRANEQYF.

V is TRBV6-5 and J is TRBJ2-1; perhaps TRBD1 as D (6 bases). The CDR3 extends over 16 amino acids. CDR1 and CDR2 from the germline V gene are MNHEY and SVGAGI. V was pared by 4 bases and J by 3 bases, with 16 bases between. The CDR3 DNA reads as TGTGCCAGCAGTTCCACAGGGCACAGGTACTACAATGAGCAGTTCTTC. This codes for CASSSTGHRYYNEQFF.

J is TRBJ1-2 and V is TRBV6-5, with D hard to call. Trimming pared 10 bases from V and 1 base from J, leaving 13 bases between. CDR3 length: 13 residues. Germline CDR1 is MNHEY and CDR2 is SVGAGI. The CDR3 is CATLSTGNYGYTF. The CDR3 nucleotides are TGTGCCACCCTCTCGACGGGTAACTATGGCTACACCTTC.

This chain uses TRBV7-2 with TRBJ2-1; 8 bases fit TRBD2. Trimming removed 4 bases from V and 7 bases from J; junction bases left unmatched: 9. Germline values: CDR1 SGHTA, CDR2 FQGNSA. The CDR3 is 15 amino acids. The DNA of the CDR3 is TGTGCCAGCAGCTCGCCAATTCTAGCGGGTAATGAGCAGTTCTTC. Translated: CASSSPILAGNEQFF.

This clone occurred many times. CDR3 sequence reads: CASSEVGYTEAFF. Written as DNA, the CDR3 is TGTGCCAGCAGTGAAGTTGGGTACACTGAAGCTTTCTTT. This chain links TRBV6-1 with TRBJ1-1; D unclear. The CDR3 contains 13 residues. V lost 1 base, J lost 3 bases, and 6 bases lay in between. Germline lookup yields CDR1 MNHNS and CDR2 SASEGT.

The chain uses TRBV27 and TRBJ1-5; TRBD1 might be the D (6 bases). Germline V lookup: CDR1 MNHEY, CDR2 SMNVEV (reference sequence). Trimming took off 3 bases at V and 4 bases at J, with 10 bases between the two ends. This CDR3 comprises 14 residues. Here the CDR3 reads CASSFGGANQPQHF. CDR3 DNA: TGTGCCAGCAGTTTTGGGGGGGCGAATCAGCCCCAGCATTTT.

The J gene is TRBJ1-1, the V gene TRBV12-5; no reliable D call. The CDR3 is 14 residues long. Trimming left V 3 bases short and J 0 bases short, with 8 bases between. Germline lookup yields CDR1 LGHNT and CDR2 FRNRAP. The DNA of the CDR3 is TGTGCTAGTGGTTTCTCTAGGGTGAACACTGAAGCTTTCTTT. This codes for CASGFSRVNTEAFF. Based on the CDR3 plus reference TRBV12-5 and TRBJ1-1, the full variable domain is DARVTQTPRHKVTEMGQEVTMRCQPILGHNTVFWYRQTMMQGLELLAYFRNRAPLDDSGMPKDRFSAEMPDATLATLKIQPSEPRDSAVYFCASGFSRVNTEAFFGQGTRLTVV.

The gene calls are TRBV19 and TRBJ2-5; no clear D. V lost 5 bases and J 4 bases, leaving 11 bases between the germline ends. CDR3 length: 13 residues. From germline, CDR1 is LNHDA and CDR2 SQIVND (reference sequence). CDR3: CASSFNGVETQYF. The CDR3 DNA sequence: TGTGCCAGTAGTTTCAACGGCGTAGAGACCCAGTACTTC.

This clone was seen more than once but under ten times. The chain carries TRBV29-1 and TRBJ1-1, with TRBD1 matching over 10 bases. The CDR3 contains 12 residues. Germline CDR1 reads SQVTM; CDR2 reads ANQGSEA. After removal of 4 bases from V and 4 bases from J, the junction contained 0 bases not matched to a gene. Here the CDR3 DNA reads TGCAGCGTTGGGACAGGGGGCACTGAAGCTTTCTTT. Protein product: CSVGTGGTEAFF.

V gene TRBV5-4 combines with J gene TRBJ2-7, with D possibly called TRBD1 or TRBD2 (5 bases each). CDR1 SGHNT and CDR2 YYREEE come from the germline V gene (reference sequence). The CDR3 is 12 amino acids. Between the trimmed V and J ends, which lost 0 bases and 5 bases, there was a span of 6 bases. This chain's CDR3 is CASSLVGDEQYF. The CDR3, as DNA: TGTGCCAGCAGCTTGGTGGGGGACGAGCAGTACTTC.

The chain uses TRBV12-3 or TRBV12-4 and TRBJ2-2; D is perhaps TRBD1 or TRBD2 (5 bases each). The CDR3 spans 12 residues. The V end lost 4 bases, the J end lost 8 bases, and 8 bases lay between the germline ends. For the CDR3, the DNA is TGTGCCAGCAGTTGGGGCGGGGGGGAGCTGTTTTTT. Protein product: CASSWGGGELFF.

This clone was seen only a few times. This chain connects TRBV6-5 to TRBJ1-2, with D perhaps TRBD1 (6 bases). Deletions cut 2 bases from V and 6 bases from J, with 16 bases between. Germline V gene lookup returns CDR1 MNHEY and CDR2 SVGAGI. The length of the CDR3 is 15 residues. CDR3 in amino acids: CASSYANRDIDGYTF. The CDR3 nucleotides read TGTGCCAGCAGTTACGCCAACAGGGATATCGATGGCTACACCTTC.

This chain links TRBV6-1 with TRBJ1-1; TRBD1 matches 7 bases. Germline CDR1 and CDR2: MNHNS and SASEGT. This CDR3 spans 15 amino acids. Germline trimming cut 2 bases from V and 4 bases from J; bases unmatched to any gene: 7. CDR3 sequence reads: CASSEHWTGGTEAFF. The CDR3 DNA reads as TGTGCCAGCAGTGAACATTGGACAGGTGGCACTGAAGCTTTCTTT.

The chain uses TRBV5-1 and TRBJ2-7; 11 positions agree with TRBD2. The CDR3 contains 14 residues. Germline CDR1 reads SGHRS; CDR2 reads YFSETQ. The V gene end was trimmed by 3 bases and the J gene end by 5 bases; junction bases not matched to a gene: 4. The CDR3 here is CASSSGTSGHEQYF. Written as DNA, the CDR3 is TGCGCCAGCAGCTCCGGGACTAGCGGCCACGAGCAGTACTTC. The full variable domain, completed using reference TRBV5-1 and TRBJ2-7, is KAGVTQTPRYLIKTRGQQVTLSCSPISGHRSVSWYQQTPGQGLQFLFEYFSETQRNKGNFPGRFSGRQFSNSRSEMNVSTLELGDSALYLCASSSGTSGHEQYFGPGTRLTVT.

The CDR3 DNA reads TGTGCCAGCAGCCTCAGACAGGACTCCTACGAGCAGTACTTC. Translated, it gives CASSLRQDSYEQYF. The gene calls are TRBV11-1 and TRBJ2-7, with D tentatively TRBD1 (6 bases). The V end was cut by 5 bases, the J end by 0 bases, with 11 bases between. This CDR3 comprises 14 residues. The germline CDR1 and CDR2 sequences are SGHAT and FQDESV (reference sequence).

The V and J genes are TRBV15 and TRBJ2-2, with a weak D call TRBD1 (6 bases). The germline V gene has CDR1 LNHNV and CDR2 YYDKDF (reference sequence). Trimming left V 1 base short and J 7 bases short, with 10 bases between. The CDR3 is made up of 14 amino acids. CDR3: CATSRATQGGELFF. In nucleotides, the CDR3 is TGTGCCACCAGCAGAGCTACACAGGGCGGGGAGCTGTTTTTT.

V and J are TRBV7-9 and TRBJ1-1; 8 bases are shared with TRBD1. Losses at the gene ends were 5 bases for V and 10 bases for J; bases not matched to a gene: 15. The CDR3 spans 15 residues. From germline, CDR1 is SEHNR and CDR2 FQNEAQ (reference sequence). As DNA, the CDR3 is TGTGCCAGCAGCCACACCGCGGGACAGGCGGAGGGAGCTTTCTTT. Translated, it gives CASSHTAGQAEGAFF.

The rearrangement links TRBV27 to TRBJ2-7; 8 bases align to TRBD2. With V trimmed by 3 bases and J by 0 bases, 7 bases remained unmatched. Germline-derived CDR1 and CDR2 are MNHEY and SMNVEV (reference sequence). CDR3 length equals 16 residues. The CDR3 is CASSFVSGGDSYEQYF. CDR3 sequence (DNA): TGTGCCAGCAGTTTCGTGTCGGGAGGGGACTCCTACGAGCAGTACTTC.

The chain joins TRBV5-4 to TRBJ2-1, with D hard to call. Germline assignment: CDR1 SGHNT and CDR2 YYREEE (reference sequence). The CDR3 sequence is 16 residues long. Trimming took off 3 bases at V and 0 bases at J, with 13 bases between the two ends. In DNA form, the CDR3 reads TGTGCCAGCAGCTGGGGTGGGGTTAGCTCCTACAATGAGCAGTTCTTC. This gives the protein CASSWGGVSSYNEQFF.